The 17 T cell receptor beta chains below come from one sample, sequenced in a study of blood T cells in healthy people across ages. Primed by a sample-barcoded 5' primer and a J-beta primer mix, a second PCR proceeded for 7 to 11 cycles. TCRdb processed the 5' RACE reads anew with MiXCR; each CDR3 protein has one entry. Among around 520,000 distinct CDR3 sequences listed, roughly a quarter were seen once. This same sample was also taken into another study, of T cells of mothers and their children.

Source material: blood. The receptors were sampled from a boy under 10 years old in good health.

This clonotype was counted once. This chain joins TRBV6-1 and TRBJ1-6; a possible D gene is TRBD1 (6 bases). The CDR3 has 15 residues. CDR1 and CDR2 (germline): MNHNS, SASEGT. Trimming took 2 bases from V and 7 from J, leaving 12 bases between them. CDR3 coding DNA: TGTGCCAGCAGTGAACAGAGGACAGAAAATTCACCCCTCCACTTT. Protein product: CASSEQRTENSPLHF.

The chain joins TRBV9 to TRBJ2-1; 13 bases fit TRBD2. Germline values: CDR1 SGDLS, CDR2 YYNGEE. The CDR3 runs 17 residues. Trimming at V came to 3 bases and at J to 7 bases, leaving 10 bases not matched to a gene. In DNA form, the CDR3 reads TGTGCCAGCAGCGCGCCCCTACTAGCGGGAGGGAGGAATGAGCAGTTCTTC. Translating it yields CASSAPLLAGGRNEQFF.

This clonotype was seen a handful of times. V usage is TRBV29-1 and J usage is TRBJ2-5; weak D call: TRBD1 (5 bases). The CDR3 spans 13 residues. Germline loops: CDR1 SQVTM, CDR2 ANQGSEA. Deletions cut 3 bases from V and 7 bases from J, with 15 bases between. CDR3 loop: CSVEIQDIGTQYF. The DNA for the CDR3 is TGCAGCGTTGAGATCCAGGACATCGGGACCCAGTACTTC.

The chain is built from TRBV15 and TRBJ2-3; D uncertain. The V and J ends lost 1 base and 7 bases respectively, with 6 bases between them. Germline loops: CDR1 LNHNV, CDR2 YYDKDF (reference sequence). The CDR3 length is 12 residues. The chain's CDR3 is CATSRAIHTQYF. CDR3 in DNA: TGTGCCACCAGCAGAGCCATACATACGCAGTATTTT.

V is TRBV12-3 or TRBV12-4 and J is TRBJ2-5, with unresolved D. The J call may be in error: the DNA end matches TRBJ2-7 better. This CDR3 spans 13 amino acids. CDR3 sequence: CASSPPRRYEQYF. The CDR3 DNA is TGTGCCAGCAGCCCCCCAAGACGGTACGAGCAGTACTTC.

This sequence joins TRBV4-3 and TRBJ2-5; TRBD2 is a possible D gene (6 bases). The CDR3 totals 16 residues. The V gene's germline CDR1 is LGHNA and CDR2 YSLEER. Trimming shortened V by 4 bases and J by 4 bases, and 19 bases separated the two germline ends. This CDR3 reads CASSPSGRLVSETQYF. CDR3 sequence (DNA): TGCGCCAGCAGCCCCTCGGGCCGACTAGTTTCAGAGACCCAGTACTTC.

The chain recombines TRBV14 with TRBJ1-3; no reliable D call. From germline, CDR1 is SGHDN and CDR2 FVKESK. The CDR3 totals 13 residues. V lost 4 bases and J 0 bases, leaving 4 bases between the germline ends. The CDR3 nucleotides read TGTGCCAGCAGCCGCTACTCTGGAAACACCATATATTTT. Translating it yields CASSRYSGNTIYF.

This clonotype was seen many times. The chain has TRBV11-1 and TRBJ2-5; maybe TRBD1 (6 bases). The CDR3 is made up of 14 amino acids. Trimming cost V 5 bases and J 2 bases, with 12 bases left between them. CDR1 SGHAT and CDR2 FQDESV come from the germline V gene (reference sequence). The CDR3 DNA reads TGTGCCAGCAGCCCAAGGGACATACAAGAGACCCAGTACTTC. Amino acid sequence: CASSPRDIQETQYF.

This clonotype turned up a few times. The chain joins TRBV15 to TRBJ2-1; D is unresolved. Germline CDR1 LNHNV, CDR2 YYDKDF (reference sequence). This CDR3 has 16 residues. V was cut by 1 base and J by 0 bases, with 10 bases left in between. The CDR3 protein is CATSRGPGGSYNEQFF. CDR3 DNA: TGTGCCACCAGCAGAGGGCCTGGCGGCTCCTACAATGAGCAGTTCTTC.

The chain combines TRBV2 with TRBJ2-2; D is ambiguous. Per the germline V gene, CDR1 is SNHLY and CDR2 is FYNNEI. The CDR3 has 14 amino acids. Trimming removed 8 bases from V and 1 base from J, with 11 bases in between. CDR3 nucleotide sequence: TGTGCCAGCGAAGCTGGGGTGAACACCGGGGAGCTGTTTTTT. Translating gives CASEAGVNTGELFF.

The chain recombines TRBV29-1 with TRBJ2-3; TRBD2 agrees at 13 bases. The CDR3 covers 15 residues. Germline V gene sequence: CDR1 SQVTM, CDR2 ANQGSEA. V shed 7 bases and J 5 bases; nucleotides not matched to a gene: 9. The DNA for the CDR3 is TGCAGCGGCAATGGACTAGCGGGAGTGGGAGATACGCAGTATTTT. Amino acid sequence: CSGNGLAGVGDTQYF.

The chain employs TRBV27 and TRBJ2-1, with a weak D call TRBD2 (6 bases). CDR3 size: 14 residues. From germline, CDR1 is MNHEY and CDR2 SMNVEV (reference sequence). Trimming took off 4 bases at V and 2 bases at J, with 9 bases between the two ends. CDR3 sequence reads: CASSSRLAYNEQFF. In nucleotides, the CDR3 is TGTGCCAGCAGTTCCAGACTAGCCTACAATGAGCAGTTCTTC.

This clonotype was seen only a few times. V and J are TRBV7-9 and TRBJ2-1; 7 bases align to TRBD2. The germline V gene has CDR1 SEHNR and CDR2 FQNEAQ (reference sequence). This CDR3 has 15 residues. With 5 bases clipped from V and 5 bases from J, the junction kept 9 bases outside the gene matches. CDR3 protein: CASSPGRGWDNEQFF. The CDR3 DNA follows: TGTGCCAGCAGCCCAGGGAGGGGATGGGACAATGAGCAGTTCTTC. Full variable domain (remainder filled in from reference TRBV7-9 and TRBJ2-1): DTGVSQNPRHKITKRGQNVTFRCDPISEHNRLYWYRQTLGQGPEFLTYFQNEAQLEKSRLLSDRFSAERPKGSFSTLEIQRTEQGDSAMYLCASSPGRGWDNEQFFGPGTRLTVL.

The V call is TRBV20-1, the J call TRBJ1-5, with D possibly matching TRBD1 (5 bases). This CDR3 region has 14 residues. V lost 5 bases to trimming and J lost 5 bases, with 16 bases between them. Germline V CDR1 and CDR2: DFQATT, SNEGSKA (reference sequence). The DNA of the CDR3 is TGCAGTGCTCTAATGGGGGGTCGGGATCAGCCCCAGCATTTT. It is translated as CSALMGGRDQPQHF.

This clonotype turned up a few times. The J gene is TRBJ1-3, the V gene TRBV10-3; 8 bases are shared with TRBD1. Per germline, CDR1 ENHRY and CDR2 SYGVKD. CDR3 size: 16 residues. The V segment lost 11 bases and the J segment 0 bases; nucleotides outside the gene matches: 12. The CDR3 loop is CAAATGGPSSGNTIYF. The CDR3 DNA sequence: TGTGCCGCAGCCACAGGGGGTCCGAGCTCTGGAAACACCATATATTTT.

The chain links TRBV4-1 to TRBJ2-5; 7 bases are a match to TRBD2. The CDR3 is 14 residues long. Germline V gene lookup returns CDR1 MGHRA and CDR2 YSYEKL. V dropped 4 bases and J dropped 3; count of bases not matched to a gene: 5. For the CDR3, the DNA is TGCGCCAGCAGCCGTCAAGCGGGGAAAGAGACCCAGTACTTC. Protein product: CASSRQAGKETQYF.

The genes are TRBV7-2 and TRBJ2-7; a possible D gene is TRBD2 (5 bases). Between the trimmed V and J ends, which lost 5 bases and 2 bases, there was a span of 10 bases. Germline values: CDR1 SGHTA, CDR2 FQGNSA. This CDR3 contains 13 residues. CDR3 amino acids: CASSPRDPYEQYF. The CDR3 coding sequence is TGTGCCAGCAGCCCCCGGGATCCCTACGAGCAGTACTTC.